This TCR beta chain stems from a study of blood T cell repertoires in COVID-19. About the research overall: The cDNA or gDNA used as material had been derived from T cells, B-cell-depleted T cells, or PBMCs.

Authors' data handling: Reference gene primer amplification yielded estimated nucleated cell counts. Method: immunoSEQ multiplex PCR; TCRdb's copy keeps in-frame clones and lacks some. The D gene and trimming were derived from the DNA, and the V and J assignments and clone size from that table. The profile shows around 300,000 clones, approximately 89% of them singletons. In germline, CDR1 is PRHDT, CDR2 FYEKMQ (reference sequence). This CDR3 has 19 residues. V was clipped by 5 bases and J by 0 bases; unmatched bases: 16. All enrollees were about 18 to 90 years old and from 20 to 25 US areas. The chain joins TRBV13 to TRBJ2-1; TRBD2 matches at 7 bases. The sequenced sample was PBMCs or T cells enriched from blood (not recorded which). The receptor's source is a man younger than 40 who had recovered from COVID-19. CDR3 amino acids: CASSPLMIPSGNSYNEQFF. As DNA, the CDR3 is TGTGCCAGCAGCCCCCTTATGATCCCTAGCGGAAACTCCTACAATGAGCAGTTCTTC.